This T cell receptor beta chain appears in the sequencing data of a study of response to subunit inactivated influenza vaccine. Findings of the study overall: There was a suggestion from the authors that each seasonal influenza vaccination recruits few new T cells.

For this clonotype: What it recognizes is unknown.

TCRdb re-called the RT-PCR reads through MiXCR, storing one row per CDR3 protein. The data show approximately 700,000 distinct CDR3 sequences, approximately 14% seen once. The sequences come from PBMCs from blood, collected about 13 days after vaccination. The sequence came from a man aged 50 to 60 who received an inactivated influenza vaccine.

The CDR3 DNA sequence: TGTGCCAGCAGCTTGGGGCAGACTGAGTTAGCTTTCTTT. Translated: CASSLGQTELAFF. The J gene is TRBJ1-1, the V gene TRBV5-6; unclear D gene. Per the germline V gene, CDR1 is SGHDT and CDR2 is YYEEEE. With 0 bases removed from V and 10 bases from J, the gap between germline ends came to 13 bases. This CDR3 is built from 13 residues.